The sequence of this T cell receptor beta chain was determined in a study of early stage breast cancer tumors (dated by TCRdb to 2016 to 2017). Study-wide context: Of the approximately 16 invasive breast tumors, eleven to twelve were found to be estrogen receptor-positive, progesterone receptor-positive and HER2-negative. Most of the 12 ER+/PR+/HER2- tumors were invasive ductal carcinomas, while the other four were invasive lobular carcinomas. On average, each sample had about 9.7-fold read coverage. A total of around 2.7 million templates, representing about 1.1 million unique clonotypes, were detected across all samples.

The cysteine opens and the phenylalanine closes a CDR3 of 13 amino acids. Only the CDR3 DNA is retained, 39 bases long and in frame from the first base. From V the trimming removes 6 bases and from J it removes 5 bases, while the gene matches leave 5 bases of the junction unaccounted for. CDR1 is given as SNHLY and CDR2 as FYNNEI, both from the germline V gene. The study profiled bulk TCR beta-chain repertoires in matched peripheral blood, tumor and adjacent normal breast tissue taken from over 15 patients with early-stage breast cancer. Before surgery, whole blood (roughly 5-10 mL) was collected into EDTA tubes and processed within 2 hours. Peripheral blood mononuclear cells were isolated by Ficoll-Paque centrifugation in SepMate-50 tubes. PBMCs were cryopreserved in aliquots of roughly 1.9 to 4 million cells in 90% FBS with roughly 10% DMSO and kept in liquid nitrogen. The Qiagen AllPrep DNA/RNA Mini kit was used to extract genomic DNA.

Note on this clone: No antigen is known for it. The sample holds no much larger clone one base away, and base qualities are not on file.

Findings and caveats that apply to the study as a whole: Chain pairing and functional markers such as CD4, CD8 and FOXP3 were missed by bulk genomic DNA sequencing of unsorted cells. Because the cohort was small, analysis by tumor subtype was not possible. Enriched TCRB sequences shared across patients were mostly commonly generated sequences, unlikely to play an important role in the tumor microenvironment. Repertoires from blood and normal breast were more alike than repertoires from blood and tumor, and in about 85% of the 16 patients, comparing each tissue with blood separated tumor from normal. Compared with adjacent normal breast tissue, tumors had higher clonality and roughly 2.4-fold greater T cell density.

Each sample was amplified in two independent genomic DNA replicates, using approximately 0.5 ug for blood and 1.5 ug for tumor or normal breast. TCRB sequencing of genomic DNA was carried out with the ImmunoSeq Intro kit according to the manufacturer's instructions. Multiplex PCR was run for around 30 cycles using proprietary primers and spike-in control sequences for absolute quantification. Single-end 150-bp reads were used to sequence an 87-bp fragment spanning the CDR3 and the flanking V and J genes. Seven samples, each with two replicates, were multiplexed per lane of an Illumina MiSeq using version 3.0 chemistry. In the original analysis: The vendor's proprietary pipeline handled the raw data processing, merging both replicates into a single result for each sample. Clonotypes were defined as productive rearrangements sharing the V-gene family, CDR3 amino acid sequence and J-gene segment. To compute clonality, the normalized Shannon entropy (Pielou evenness) of TCRB abundances was subtracted from 1. T cell density was estimated by dividing total templates by the number of input cells inferred from the DNA input amount. Recon was used with default parameters to estimate total repertoire diversity and clonality. Clonotypes with over 0.1% abundance in tumor and at least 32-fold higher abundance in tumor than in normal breast were defined as tumor-enriched. The clones in this table, taken by TCRdb from immuneACCESS, are in-frame only. Not every clone is retained; where verified, under half of the shortfall comes from an unresolved V gene, and the cause of the rest is unknown. V and J calls and clone size are given by that table; D and trimming were obtained from the DNA. Here the sample has some 29,000 clones; about four fifths occur a single time. About a tenth of the sample belongs to the ten largest clones.

The sequenced material came from blood. This receptor was taken from a person between 45 and 65 years old with breast cancer. Rearrangement joined TRBV2 to TRBJ2-5; the central 8 bases match TRBD1. The bases are TGTGCCAGCAGGGACAGGGTAGGGGAGACCCAGTACTTC. Its protein product is CASRDRVGETQYF.